These 20 T cell receptor beta chains share one sample of origin, sequenced in a study of T-cell reconstitution after alpha-beta-depleted transplantation in children. The TCRbeta library incorporated unique molecular identifiers. TCRdb re-analysed the PCR reads in MiXCR, keeping a single row per CDR3 protein. The sample holds about 240,000 distinct CDR3 sequences, roughly 26% seen once. The starting material was PBMCs, obtained before TCRalphabeta/CD19-depleted stem cell transplant. The receptors were gathered from a girl aged 2-10 years with Fanconi anemia, due to receive a stem cell transplant.

This clonotype was recorded at least ten times. J is TRBJ1-1 and V is TRBV20-1, with 10 bases fitting TRBD1. Germline V lookup: CDR1 DFQATT, CDR2 SNEGSKA (reference sequence). V lost 0 bases to trimming and J lost 4 bases; unmatched junction nucleotides: 2. The CDR3 extends over 14 amino acids. The CDR3: CSARDRDRGTEAFF. The CDR3 bases are TGCAGTGCTAGAGATAGGGACAGGGGCACTGAAGCTTTCTTT.

J is TRBJ2-7 and V is TRBV2; 9 positions match TRBD1. The V gene end was trimmed by 5 bases and the J gene end by 6 bases; junction bases not matched to a gene: 8. This CDR3 comprises 14 residues. The germline V gene encodes CDR1 SNHLY and CDR2 FYNNEI. The CDR3 loop is CASSSRTGEGEQYF. The DNA for the CDR3 is TGTGCCAGCAGTAGCCGGACAGGGGAGGGCGAGCAGTACTTC.

Ten or more counts support this clonotype. J is TRBJ2-1 and V is TRBV5-1; D remains ambiguous. The CDR3 is 13 residues long. The germline gives CDR1 SGHRS, CDR2 YFSETQ. V lost 0 bases and J 2 bases, leaving 3 bases between the germline ends. For the CDR3, the DNA is TGCGCCAGCAGCTTGGACCCCTACAATGAGCAGTTCTTC. Translating gives CASSLDPYNEQFF.

This clonotype was counted a few times. The V and J genes are TRBV15 and TRBJ2-6; TRBD1 aligns across 8 bases. This CDR3 spans 18 amino acids. From germline, CDR1 is LNHNV and CDR2 YYDKDF (reference sequence). The trim removed 3 bases at V and 0 bases at J, leaving 7 bases unmatched. The CDR3 sequence: CATSSSDRGTSGANVLTF. The DNA for the CDR3 is TGTGCCACCAGCAGCTCAGACAGGGGCACCTCTGGGGCCAACGTCCTGACTTTC.

Ten or more counts support this clonotype. V and J are TRBV4-1 and TRBJ2-3; the match to TRBD2 covers 7 bases. The V gene end was trimmed by 3 bases and the J gene end by 1 base; junction bases not matched to a gene: 1. Germline CDR1 and CDR2: MGHRA and YSYEKL. The CDR3 totals 14 residues. CDR3 region: CASSHGLGTDTQYF. In DNA form, the CDR3 reads TGCGCCAGCAGCCATGGACTAGGCACAGATACGCAGTATTTT.

In this sample, this clonotype turned up many times. An end of the junction differs from the germline gene, which may be a read error. The rearrangement links TRBV20-1 to TRBJ2-5, with TRBD2 identical over 7 bases. The CDR3 runs 9 residues. Germline V lookup: CDR1 DFQATT, CDR2 SNEGSKA (reference sequence). In DNA, the CDR3 is TGCAGTGCTAGAGAAGGACTAGAATTC. As protein: CSAREGLEF.

The CDR3 DNA is TGTGCCAGCAGCTTAGGATGGGGGGAACTCGGCTACAATGAGCAGTTCTTC. Protein: CASSLGWGELGYNEQFF. The chain is built from TRBV7-6 and TRBJ2-1; tentative D call: TRBD2 (6 bases). The CDR3 loop spans 17 amino acids. V lost 1 base to trimming and J lost 3 bases, with 16 bases between them. Per the germline V gene, CDR1 is SGHVS and CDR2 is FNYEAQ.

For this clonotype: One base away lies a much larger clone, so this may be a sequencing read error. The chain is built from TRBV20-1 and TRBJ2-3; D ambiguous. Trimming removed 6 bases from V and 4 bases from J, with 14 bases in between. The CDR3 extends over 13 amino acids. Germline lookup yields CDR1 DFQATT and CDR2 SNEGSKA (reference sequence). The chain's CDR3 is CSAGLRRADTQYF. In DNA form, the CDR3 reads TGCAGTGCAGGTCTTAGGCGCGCAGATACGCAGTATTTT.

V is TRBV6-5 and J is TRBJ1-1; no reliable D call. CDR1 and CDR2 (germline): MNHEY, SVGAGI. There are 13 residues in the CDR3. The V and J ends lost 2 bases and 4 bases respectively, with 8 bases between them. The CDR3 region is CASSYGSSTEAFF. The CDR3 nucleotides read TGTGCCAGCAGTTACGGGTCTAGCACTGAAGCTTTCTTT.

This clonotype was recorded a few times. The gene calls are TRBV4-2 and TRBJ2-7; D is undetermined. The ends were cut back, 0 bases at V and 0 bases at J, with 6 bases in the middle. Germline CDR1 is LGHNA and CDR2 is YNFKEQ. The CDR3 runs 14 residues. CDR3 bases: TGTGCCAGCAGCCAAGAACCCCGCTCCTACGAGCAGTACTTC. Amino acids: CASSQEPRSYEQYF.

This clonotype was picked up many times. The rearrangement joins TRBV29-1 to TRBJ2-3, with TRBD2 matching over 9 bases. The CDR3 covers 14 residues. The V gene end was trimmed by 6 bases and the J gene end by 6 bases; junction bases not matched to a gene: 10. CDR1 SQVTM and CDR2 ANQGSEA come from the germline V gene. In nucleotides, the CDR3 is TGCAGCGTATCCCGCGGGAGGGCCGGGGATACGCAGTATTTT. Translation: CSVSRGRAGDTQYF.

This clonotype has ten or more counts. The CDR3 nucleotides are TGCAGCGTTGAATGGACAGACGAAAACATTCAGTACTTC. Its protein product is CSVEWTDENIQYF. The chain combines TRBV29-1 with TRBJ2-4; D is perhaps TRBD1 (6 bases). Germline V gene lookup returns CDR1 SQVTM and CDR2 ANQGSEA. The CDR3 has 13 residues. Trimming removed 2 bases at V and 5 bases at J, with 10 bases between.

This clonotype has at least ten counts. The CDR3 DNA follows: TGCAGCGTTGAAATCCCTAGCACCATTACCAATGAGCAGTTCTTC. Its protein is CSVEIPSTITNEQFF. V usage is TRBV29-1 and J usage is TRBJ2-1; D possibly corresponds to TRBD2 (5 bases). The CDR3 sequence is 15 residues long. Per germline, CDR1 SQVTM and CDR2 ANQGSEA. Trimming left V 2 bases short and J 6 bases short, with 17 bases between.

The chain joins TRBV20-1 to TRBJ2-1; no firm D call. Trimming took 5 bases from V and 0 from J, leaving 11 bases between them. Germline CDR1 DFQATT, CDR2 SNEGSKA (reference sequence). This CDR3 region has 14 residues. CDR3 DNA: TGCAGTGCTGAAGATACGCGCTCCTACAATGAGCAGTTCTTC. Translation: CSAEDTRSYNEQFF.

V is TRBV12-3 or TRBV12-4 and J is TRBJ2-1; the match to TRBD2 covers 12 bases. The ends lost 6 bases at V and 7 bases at J; junction bases unmatched: 7. The CDR3 covers 15 residues. CDR3 sequence (DNA): TGTGCCAGCAGACCGACTAGCGGGAGTTTGAATGAGCAGTTCTTC. Translation: CASRPTSGSLNEQFF.

Many counts were recorded for this clonotype. The CDR3 region has the DNA TGTGCCAGCAGCTTAAGCGGGAGGTACAATGAGCAGTTCTTC. The encoded protein is CASSLSGRYNEQFF. The chain uses TRBV7-2 and TRBJ2-1; 9 nucleotides match TRBD2. Per germline, CDR1 SGHTA and CDR2 FQGNSA. The CDR3 totals 14 residues. The V segment lost 2 bases and the J segment 4 bases; nucleotides outside the gene matches: 0.

This clonotype was detected many times. The V gene is TRBV5-1, the J gene TRBJ2-7; TRBD2 matches at 11 bases. After removal of 4 bases from V and 7 bases from J, the junction contained 13 bases not matched to a gene. The length of the CDR3 is 16 residues. Germline V gives CDR1 SGHRS, CDR2 YFSETQ. The CDR3 DNA follows: TGCGCCAGCAGCCCTCGACTAGCGGGAACGCAGAAGGAGCAGTACTTC. Translation: CASSPRLAGTQKEQYF.

This chain connects TRBV29-1 to TRBJ1-4; D remains ambiguous. The CDR3 has 14 amino acids. The V end was cut by 4 bases, the J end by 3 bases, with 12 bases between. Per germline, CDR1 SQVTM and CDR2 ANQGSEA. The CDR3 here is CSVAQPGSNEKLFF. CDR3 sequence (DNA): TGCAGCGTTGCCCAACCGGGGTCTAATGAAAAACTGTTTTTT. The full variable domain, its missing parts supplied by reference TRBV29-1 and TRBJ1-4, is SAVISQKPSRDICQRGTSLTIQCQVDSQVTMMFWYRQQPGQSLTLIATANQGSEATYESGFVIDKFPISRPNLTFSTLTVSNMSPEDSSIYLCSVAQPGSNEKLFFGSGTQLSVL.

This clonotype has ten or more counts. The chain combines TRBV29-1 with TRBJ2-4; D might be TRBD1 (6 bases). CDR3 length: 13 amino acids. Between the trimmed V and J ends, which lost 5 bases and 5 bases, there was a span of 13 bases. Germline V gene lookup returns CDR1 SQVTM and CDR2 ANQGSEA. CDR3 in amino acids: CSVPGQNENIQYF. The CDR3 DNA is TGCAGCGTTCCGGGACAAAACGAAAACATTCAGTACTTC.

The J gene is TRBJ2-1, the V gene TRBV29-1; 10 bases fit TRBD1. The V segment lost 5 bases and the J segment 3 bases; nucleotides outside the gene matches: 7. This CDR3 has 15 residues. Looked up from germline, CDR1 is SQVTM and CDR2 is ANQGSEA. The chain's CDR3 is CSVFSWDRGYNEQFF. CDR3 nucleotide sequence: TGCAGCGTTTTTTCGTGGGACAGGGGCTACAATGAGCAGTTCTTC.